This TCR beta chain originates from a study of blood T cell repertoires in COVID-19. Study in general: Donors in the United States, Italy and Spain gave samples during acute or convalescent COVID-19. From T cells, B-cell-depleted T cells, or PBMCs came the material, which was cDNA or gDNA.

The CDR3 has 16 residues. Germline values: CDR1 MRHNA, CDR2 SNTAGT. Trimming left V 0 bases short and J 2 bases short, with 10 bases between. Authors' data handling: Reference gene primer amplification in the assay estimated nucleated cell counts. Generated by immunoSEQ multiplex PCR, the TCRdb table keeps only in-frame clones and is missing some. That table furnishes V, J and clone size, whereas the DNA furnished D and trimming. The sample consists of 50,000 to 75,000 clones, about 76% of them appearing once. V usage is TRBV6-4 and J usage is TRBJ1-4, with D hard to call. Input material: peripheral blood. The clonotype was recovered from a human donor in a cohort sampled during active COVID-19. CDR3 sequence (DNA): TGTGCCAGCAGTGACTCGAAAGTCGGGACTAATGAAAAACTGTTTTTT. This translates into CASSDSKVGTNEKLFF.